A single sample gave rise to the 21 T cell receptor beta chains below, sequenced in a study of T-cell reconstitution after alpha-beta-depleted transplantation in children. Preparation of the TCRbeta library used unique molecular identifiers. TCRdb processed the PCR reads anew with MiXCR; each CDR3 protein has one entry. In the table there are 610,000 or so distinct CDR3 sequences, 27% of which are singletons. Sample: PBMCs, taken before TCRalphabeta/CD19-depleted stem cell transplant. These receptors were obtained from a boy younger than two with Wiskott-Aldrich syndrome, due to receive a stem cell transplant.

This clonotype appeared a few times. The rearrangement links TRBV29-1 to TRBJ2-1, with 8 bases aligning to TRBD2. The CDR3 length is 13 residues. Germline V lookup: CDR1 SQVTM, CDR2 ANQGSEA. The ends lost 7 bases at V and 4 bases at J; junction bases unmatched: 6. CDR3 in amino acids: CSAERELYNEQFF. In nucleotides, the CDR3 is TGCAGCGCAGAGCGGGAGCTATACAATGAGCAGTTCTTC.

A few counts support this clonotype. The chain joins TRBV6-1 to TRBJ1-1, with D unresolved. V shed 8 bases and J shed 10 bases, with 29 bases lying between them. Germline V gene sequence: CDR1 MNHNS, CDR2 SASEGT. CDR3 length: 16 amino acids. CDR3 sequence reads: CASFPALFFRETGAFF. CDR3 DNA sequence: TGTGCCAGCTTCCCCGCCCTGTTCTTTAGGGAAACGGGAGCTTTCTTT.

This clonotype was detected only a few times. The V call is TRBV20-1, the J call TRBJ2-5, with 9 positions matching TRBD2. V lost 5 bases and J lost 2; bases outside the gene matches: 6. This CDR3 spans 14 amino acids. CDR1 and CDR2 from the germline V gene are DFQATT and SNEGSKA (reference sequence). The CDR3 spells CSALGLAKQETQYF. CDR3 bases: TGCAGTGCTCTTGGACTAGCGAAACAAGAGACCCAGTACTTC.

This clonotype was picked up a small number of times. This chain links TRBV5-1 with TRBJ2-7; 10 positions agree with TRBD1. The length of the CDR3 is 15 residues. The V segment lost 0 bases and the J segment 7 bases; nucleotides outside the gene matches: 7. The germline V gene has CDR1 SGHRS and CDR2 YFSETQ. The CDR3 is CASSLETGGVKEQYF. CDR3 DNA sequence: TGCGCCAGCAGCTTGGAGACAGGGGGCGTAAAGGAGCAGTACTTC. The whole variable domain, filled in from reference TRBV5-1 and TRBJ2-7, reads KAGVTQTPRYLIKTRGQQVTLSCSPISGHRSVSWYQQTPGQGLQFLFEYFSETQRNKGNFPGRFSGRQFSNSRSEMNVSTLELGDSALYLCASSLETGGVKEQYFGPGTRLTVT.

Only a few counts were recorded for this clonotype. The chain uses TRBV25-1 and TRBJ1-6, with D possibly matching TRBD1 (6 bases). CDR3 size: 12 residues. Per the germline V gene, CDR1 is MGHDK and CDR2 is SYGVNS. The ends were cut back, 4 bases at V and 13 bases at J, with 11 bases in the middle. The CDR3 sequence is CASSGSGAPLHF. The DNA of the CDR3 is TGTGCCAGCAGTGGATCAGGGGCCCCCCTCCACTTT.

The chain couples TRBV28 to TRBJ2-3; TRBD1 aligns across 8 bases. The CDR3 sequence is 13 residues long. The V gene's germline CDR1 is MDHEN and CDR2 SYDVKM. V was clipped by 5 bases and J by 11 bases; unmatched bases: 9. CDR3 sequence (DNA): TGTGCCAGCAGTCTCAGGGGGCCAAGAGGGCAGTATTTT. Amino acids: CASSLRGPRGQYF.

Here the CDR3 reads CASSLRTGYNSPLHF. The DNA of the CDR3 is TGTGCCAGCAGCTTACGGACAGGCTATAATTCACCCCTCCACTTT. The chain is built from TRBV7-2 and TRBJ1-6; 7 bases match TRBD1. The CDR3 is made up of 15 amino acids. Losses at the gene ends were 2 bases for V and 3 bases for J; bases not matched to a gene: 1. The germline V gene encodes CDR1 SGHTA and CDR2 FQGNSA.

The CDR3 loop reads CASSLSLAESSYNEQFF. CDR3 nucleotide sequence: TGCGCCAGCAGCCTCTCCTTAGCGGAGAGCTCCTACAATGAGCAGTTCTTC. V and J are TRBV4-1 and TRBJ2-1, with D perhaps matching TRBD2 (6 bases). Trimming shortened V by 4 bases and J by 0 bases, and 16 bases separated the two germline ends. The germline gives CDR1 MGHRA, CDR2 YSYEKL. This CDR3 is 17 amino acids long.

This clonotype turned up a few times. This rearrangement joins TRBV5-6 to TRBJ2-5; D call uncertain. The CDR3 sequence is 14 residues long. Germline CDR1 and CDR2: SGHDT and YYEEEE. Trimming took off 2 bases at V and 2 bases at J, with 10 bases between the two ends. CDR3: CASSFVGTQETQYF. In DNA form, the CDR3 reads TGTGCCAGCAGCTTCGTCGGTACTCAAGAGACCCAGTACTTC. Drawing the rest from reference TRBV5-6 and TRBJ2-5, the complete variable domain is DAGVTQSPTHLIKTRGQQVTLRCSPKSGHDTVSWYQQALGQGPQFIFQYYEEEERQRGNFPDRFSGHQFPNYSSELNVNALLLGDSALYLCASSFVGTQETQYFGPGTRLLVL.

This rearrangement joins TRBV5-1 to TRBJ2-2; the D gene is possibly TRBD2 (6 bases). Trimming pared 5 bases from V and 4 bases from J, leaving 15 bases between. CDR3 length: 15 residues. Germline V gene data show CDR1 as SGHRS and CDR2 as YFSETQ. CDR3 bases: TGCGCCAGCAGAGGGTCCGGGAGAAGCACCGGGGAGCTGTTTTTT. It specifies CASRGSGRSTGELFF.

This clonotype was picked up a small number of times. The J gene is TRBJ2-6, the V gene TRBV27; 7 nucleotides align to TRBD2. The germline gives CDR1 MNHEY, CDR2 SMNVEV (reference sequence). This CDR3 has 17 residues. V lost 6 bases to trimming and J lost 0 bases; unmatched junction nucleotides: 8. The CDR3 reads CASSQLAFSSGANVLTF. In DNA form, the CDR3 reads TGTGCCAGCAGCCAACTAGCGTTTAGCTCTGGGGCCAACGTCCTGACTTTC.

In nucleotides, the CDR3 is TGTGCCAGCAGTATTAGACAGGGTATCATCTACGAGCAGTTCTTC. It is translated as CASSIRQGIIYEQFF. The chain has TRBV27 and TRBJ2-1; 7 bases fit TRBD1. CDR1 MNHEY and CDR2 SMNVEV come from the germline V gene (reference sequence). The CDR3 is 15 amino acids. V lost 5 bases to trimming and J lost 10 bases; unmatched junction nucleotides: 14.

The gene calls are TRBV10-3 and TRBJ2-3, with D hard to call. CDR3 size: 15 residues. V shed 4 bases and J shed 0 bases, with 11 bases lying between them. Germline V CDR1 and CDR2: ENHRY, SYGVKD. The CDR3 bases are TGTGCCATCAGTGTGATTGGAGTTAGCACAGATACGCAGTATTTT. It specifies CAISVIGVSTDTQYF.

V gene TRBV5-1 combines with J gene TRBJ1-1; D unresolved. Germline values: CDR1 SGHRS, CDR2 YFSETQ. This CDR3 spans 13 amino acids. Trimming pared 4 bases from V and 2 bases from J, leaving 9 bases between. The CDR3 bases are TGCGCCAGCAGCACGAAACCCAACACTGAAGCTTTCTTT. Its protein product is CASSTKPNTEAFF.

This clonotype was seen a handful of times. V usage is TRBV10-3 and J usage is TRBJ2-7, with 8 nucleotides matching TRBD2. Trimming at V came to 6 bases and at J to 2 bases, leaving 3 bases not matched to a gene. There are 13 residues in the CDR3. Germline values: CDR1 ENHRY, CDR2 SYGVKD. The CDR3 region is CAISKRETYEQYF. The CDR3 DNA is TGTGCCATCAGCAAGCGGGAGACCTACGAGCAGTACTTC.

This clonotype was counted only a few times. The chain couples TRBV12-3 or TRBV12-4 to TRBJ2-7; TRBD1 aligns across 7 bases. The trim removed 5 bases at V and 6 bases at J, leaving 4 bases unmatched. This CDR3 has 12 residues. CDR3 in DNA: TGTGCCAGCAGTAGAACAGGGGCCGAGCAGTACTTC. Amino acids: CASSRTGAEQYF.

The chain links TRBV12-3 or TRBV12-4 to TRBJ2-5, with TRBD1 matching over 9 bases. Trimming took 6 bases from V and 6 from J; bases not matched to a gene: 11. This CDR3 spans 15 amino acids. The CDR3 reads CASRSGTGYMQTQYF. CDR3 DNA sequence: TGTGCCAGCAGATCCGGGACAGGGTATATGCAGACCCAGTACTTC.

The chain is built from TRBV20-1 and TRBJ1-2; D perhaps matches TRBD1 (6 bases). Germline CDR1 is DFQATT and CDR2 is SNEGSKA (reference sequence). The CDR3 is 11 amino acids. Trimming cost V 3 bases and J 7 bases, with 9 bases left between them. CDR3 residues: CSARGGAGYTF. The CDR3 nucleotides read TGCAGTGCTAGGGGGGGGGCTGGCTACACCTTC.

The chain has TRBV5-1 and TRBJ2-3, with D unclear. In germline, CDR1 is SGHRS, CDR2 YFSETQ. This CDR3 has 14 amino acids. V was shortened by 1 base and J by 1 base, with 7 bases between the two germline ends. For the CDR3, the DNA is TGCGCCAGCAGCTTGAGTCACCGCACAGATACGCAGTATTTT. It codes for CASSLSHRTDTQYF.

V gene TRBV5-4 combines with J gene TRBJ2-3; perhaps TRBD1 as D (6 bases). The CDR3 contains 14 residues. The V gene lost 5 bases and the J gene lost 1 base, with 11 bases spanning the gap. Germline V gene sequence: CDR1 SGHNT, CDR2 YYREEE (reference sequence). The CDR3 loop is CASSQTGRTDTQYF. For the CDR3, the DNA is TGTGCCAGCAGTCAGACAGGACGCACAGATACGCAGTATTTT. The entire variable domain, with the rest obtained from reference TRBV5-4 and TRBJ2-3, is as follows: ETGVTQSPTHLIKTRGQQVTLRCSSQSGHNTVSWYQQALGQGPQFIFQYYREEENGRGNFPPRFSGLQFPNYSSELNVNALELDDSALYLCASSQTGRTDTQYFGPGTRLTVL.

Ten or more counts support this clonotype. The J gene is TRBJ1-5, the V gene TRBV7-9; D gene ambiguous. The germline CDR1 and CDR2 sequences are SEHNR and FQNEAQ (reference sequence). V shed 2 bases and J shed 5 bases, with 4 bases lying between them. This CDR3 is built from 12 residues. The CDR3 sequence: CASSLRDQPQHF. CDR3 nucleotide sequence: TGTGCCAGCAGCTTAAGGGATCAGCCCCAGCATTTT. Based on the CDR3 plus reference TRBV7-9 and TRBJ1-5, the full variable domain is DTGVSQNPRHKITKRGQNVTFRCDPISEHNRLYWYRQTLGQGPEFLTYFQNEAQLEKSRLLSDRFSAERPKGSFSTLEIQRTEQGDSAMYLCASSLRDQPQHFGDGTRLSIL.